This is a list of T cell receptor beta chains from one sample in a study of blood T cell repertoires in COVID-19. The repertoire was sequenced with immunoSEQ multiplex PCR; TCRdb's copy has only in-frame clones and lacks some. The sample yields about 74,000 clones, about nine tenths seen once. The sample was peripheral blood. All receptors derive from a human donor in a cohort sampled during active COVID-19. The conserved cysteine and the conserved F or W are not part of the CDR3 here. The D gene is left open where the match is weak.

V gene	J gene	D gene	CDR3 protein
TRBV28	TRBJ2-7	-	ASSPLRQAYEQY
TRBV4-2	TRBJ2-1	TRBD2	ASMGLAANEQF
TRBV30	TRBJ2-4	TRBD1	AWSAGTGLNIQY
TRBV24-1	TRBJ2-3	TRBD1	ATSGTFTGGLGNTQY
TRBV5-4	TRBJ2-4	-	ASSLKRERKNIQY
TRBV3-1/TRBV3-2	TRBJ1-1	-	ASSQGRQARTEAF
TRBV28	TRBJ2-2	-	ASSLSPPRTGELF
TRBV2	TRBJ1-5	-	ASSSEHNQPQH
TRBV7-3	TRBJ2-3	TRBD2	ASSLPLAGAKDTQY
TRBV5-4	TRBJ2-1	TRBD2	ASSPGTSGNGEQF
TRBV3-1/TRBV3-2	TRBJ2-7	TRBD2	ASSQGTSGRGLYEQY
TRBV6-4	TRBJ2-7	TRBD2	ASSRPGLAGGPLYEQY
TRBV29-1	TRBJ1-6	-	STLVPLH
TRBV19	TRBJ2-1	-	ASSIETSSYNEQF
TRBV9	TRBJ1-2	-	ASSSDSYGYT
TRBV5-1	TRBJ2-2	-	ASSGGFSERTGELF
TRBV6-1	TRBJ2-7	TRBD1	ASSESRGQGYEQY
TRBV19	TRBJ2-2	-	ASSISERILNTGELF
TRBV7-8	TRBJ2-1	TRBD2	ASSPNRTPGLAGGPEREQF
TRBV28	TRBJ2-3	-	ASSLGGASTDTQY
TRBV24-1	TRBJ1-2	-	ATSDGGTTYYGYT
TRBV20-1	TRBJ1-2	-	SASPRGSNYGYT
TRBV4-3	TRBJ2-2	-	ASSQNSAANTGELF
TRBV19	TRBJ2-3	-	ASLADTQY
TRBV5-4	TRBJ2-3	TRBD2	ASSPATSGGTDTQY
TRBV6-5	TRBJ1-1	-	ASSYGTGANTEAF
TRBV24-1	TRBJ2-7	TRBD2	ATSPGLAGAYEQY
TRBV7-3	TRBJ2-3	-	ASSPTVSTDTQY
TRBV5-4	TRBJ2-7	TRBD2	ASSLERGAYEQY
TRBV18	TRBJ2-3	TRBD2	ASLAGGTDTQY
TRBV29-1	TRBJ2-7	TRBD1	SAERQGTPEQY
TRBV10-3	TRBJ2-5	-	AISEGEGKRETQY
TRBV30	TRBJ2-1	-	AWSGTGEAAEQF
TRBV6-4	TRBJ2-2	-	ASSDRGTGELF
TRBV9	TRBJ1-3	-	ASSVGSLDSGNTIY
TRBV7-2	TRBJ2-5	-	ASSLALGAQETQY
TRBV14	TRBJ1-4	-	ASSHGEKLF
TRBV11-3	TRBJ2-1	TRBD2	ASSLAGGWDEQF
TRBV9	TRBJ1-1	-	ASSVANGDEAF
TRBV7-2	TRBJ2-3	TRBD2	ASSLVGTSGIRSTDTQY
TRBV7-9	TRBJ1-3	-	ASSLSSGNTIY
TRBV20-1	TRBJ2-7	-	SAELSFEQY
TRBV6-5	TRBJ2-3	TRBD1	ASSSTGGSTDTQY
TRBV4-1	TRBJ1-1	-	ASSQDRVDTEAF
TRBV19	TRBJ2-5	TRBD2	ASSIGGLAGSETQY
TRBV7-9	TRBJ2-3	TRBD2	ASSPSGGTDTQY
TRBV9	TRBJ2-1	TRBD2	ASSVSSGRASNEQF
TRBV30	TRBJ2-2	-	AGQGMPGELF
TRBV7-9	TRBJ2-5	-	ASSSDRAGEETQY
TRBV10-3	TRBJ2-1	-	AISVGLEVEQF
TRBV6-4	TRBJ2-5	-	ASSAAEQETQY
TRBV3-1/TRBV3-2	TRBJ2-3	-	ASSQDQAGTQY
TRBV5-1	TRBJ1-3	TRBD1	ASRQGAGSGNTIY
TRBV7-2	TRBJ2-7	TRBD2	ASSRTGLAGNEQY
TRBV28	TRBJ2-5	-	ASSLSLGVQETQY